The 13 T cell receptor beta chains below all came from one sample that was sequenced in a study of cytomegalovirus exposure and HLA in healthy donors (dated by TCRdb to 2016 to 2017). The library came from the immunoSEQ multiplex PCR assay. A mixture of 60 forward primers for TCR Vbeta segments and 13 reverse primers for TCR Jbeta segments was used in the multiplex PCR. The clones in this table, taken by TCRdb from immuneACCESS, are in-frame only. Not every clone is retained; where verified, under half of the shortfall comes from an unresolved V gene, and the cause of the rest is unknown. The sample table shows approximately 70,000 clones, and 78% are seen once. 7.5% to 10% of the sample belongs to the ten largest clones. Sequencing used PBMCs. The receptors were sampled from a man aged 40-49 years in good health and CMV-seronegative.

This clone was seen a few times. The rearrangement links TRBV5-1 to TRBJ1-1; TRBD1 might be the D (6 bases). The germline CDR1 and CDR2 sequences are SGHRS and YFSETQ. CDR3 size: 14 residues. The V gene lost 4 bases and the J gene lost 3 bases, with 13 bases spanning the gap. CDR3 sequence: CASSAQGGDTEAFF. The CDR3 bases are TGCGCCAGCAGCGCACAGGGCGGTGACACTGAAGCTTTCTTT.

Here the CDR3 reads CASSEPTGQPQHF. The CDR3 DNA is TGTGCCAGTAGTGAGCCGACGGGTCAGCCCCAGCATTTT. The chain joins TRBV19 to TRBJ1-5; D uncertain. Trimming cost V 5 bases and J 6 bases, with 11 bases left between them. Germline V gene data show CDR1 as LNHDA and CDR2 as SQIVND (reference sequence). This CDR3 has 13 amino acids.

The chain has TRBV15 and TRBJ2-6; TRBD1 aligns across 9 bases. Losses at the gene ends were 5 bases for V and 0 bases for J; bases not matched to a gene: 8. Germline-derived CDR1 and CDR2 are LNHNV and YYDKDF (reference sequence). The CDR3 loop spans 18 amino acids. For the CDR3, the DNA is TGTGCCACCAGCGTGGGACAGGGACTTGACTCTGGGGCCAACGTCCTGACTTTC. This gives the protein CATSVGQGLDSGANVLTF.

In its sample, this clone was seen once. The gene calls are TRBV19 and TRBJ1-4; the D is unclear. CDR1 is LNHDA, CDR2 SQIVND, per germline (reference sequence). This CDR3 spans 17 amino acids. Deletions cut 4 bases from V and 7 bases from J, with 22 bases between. The CDR3 DNA follows: TGTGCCAGTAGTAGTCAAGGGTGGGAAGCCGAGGGTGAAAAACTGTTTTTT. The encoded protein is CASSSQGWEAEGEKLFF.

This clone appeared a few times. V usage is TRBV5-4 and J usage is TRBJ2-1, with a weak D call TRBD2 (7 bases). CDR3 length: 16 residues. Trimming removed 1 base from V and 2 bases from J, with 13 bases in between. CDR1 and CDR2 from the germline V gene are SGHNT and YYREEE (reference sequence). The CDR3 DNA follows: TGTGCCAGCAGCTTGCGGGGGGCAGGCGCCTACAATGAGCAGTTCTTC. Protein product: CASSLRGAGAYNEQFF.

The chain couples TRBV28 to TRBJ1-4, with D uncertain. The CDR3 covers 14 residues. The V gene lost 2 bases and the J gene lost 8 bases, with 12 bases spanning the gap. Germline V gene data show CDR1 as MDHEN and CDR2 as SYDVKM. The CDR3 DNA reads TGTGCCAGCAGTTTAGCGGGGTGGAGAGAAAAACTGTTTTTT. Translating it yields CASSLAGWREKLFF.

The CDR3 here is CASSTVQGAQSNEKLFF. CDR3 DNA: TGTGCCAGTAGTACCGTACAGGGGGCGCAAAGTAATGAAAAACTGTTTTTT. The rearrangement joins TRBV19 to TRBJ1-4; 9 bases agree with TRBD1. The CDR3 covers 17 residues. V lost 4 bases to trimming and J lost 4 bases; unmatched junction nucleotides: 10. The V gene's germline CDR1 is LNHDA and CDR2 SQIVND (reference sequence). The full variable domain, its missing parts supplied by reference TRBV19 and TRBJ1-4, is DGGITQSPKYLFRKEGQNVTLSCEQNLNHDAMYWYRQDPGQGLRLIYYSQIVNDFQKGDIAEGYSVSREKKESFPLTVTSAQKNPTAFYLCASSTVQGAQSNEKLFFGSGTQLSVL.

This clone is a singleton in its sample. The rearrangement links TRBV11-2 to TRBJ2-3; D remains ambiguous. The CDR3 spans 13 residues. The V gene's germline CDR1 is SGHAT and CDR2 FQNNGV. Trimming removed 5 bases at V and 5 bases at J, with 11 bases between. This chain's CDR3 is CASSVYWRDTQYF. The CDR3 bases are TGTGCCAGCAGCGTCTACTGGAGAGATACGCAGTATTTT.

This clone was seen once. This chain joins TRBV5-1 and TRBJ2-3; the match to TRBD2 covers 10 bases. Unmatched junction bases numbered 7, after V lost 0 bases and J lost 3 bases. This CDR3 spans 17 amino acids. CDR1 and CDR2 (germline): SGHRS, YFSETQ. DNA for the CDR3: TGCGCCAGCAGCTTGGTGGCTAGCGGGAGCGGTACAGATACGCAGTATTTT. This encodes CASSLVASGSGTDTQYF.

This rearrangement joins TRBV15 to TRBJ2-6; D might be TRBD1 (5 bases). Germline loops: CDR1 LNHNV, CDR2 YYDKDF (reference sequence). The CDR3 length is 19 residues. V was cut by 2 bases and J by 2 bases, with 19 bases left in between. CDR3 in amino acids: CATSRLRDGKRAGANVLTF. The CDR3 nucleotides read TGTGCCACCAGCAGACTCAGGGATGGTAAAAGAGCTGGGGCCAACGTCCTGACTTTC.

The chain has TRBV11-2 and TRBJ1-1, with D unresolved. From germline, CDR1 is SGHAT and CDR2 FQNNGV. The CDR3 spans 16 residues. Trimming left V 5 bases short and J 2 bases short, with 18 bases between. The CDR3 spells CASSPNSDRGNTEAFF. CDR3 DNA sequence: TGTGCCAGCAGCCCAAACTCCGACCGGGGAAACACTGAAGCTTTCTTT.

J is TRBJ1-2 and V is TRBV11-2; perhaps TRBD1 as D (6 bases). The germline gives CDR1 SGHAT, CDR2 FQNNGV. Trimming stripped 5 bases from V and 8 bases from J, with 18 bases between. The CDR3 is 14 residues long. The CDR3 reads CASSPGVGNYGYTF. Here the CDR3 DNA reads TGTGCCAGCAGCCCAGGGGTGGGAAATTACGGCTACACCTTC.

The chain carries TRBV6-6 and TRBJ2-1; TRBD1 agrees at 9 bases. The CDR3 is 16 residues long. Germline-derived CDR1 and CDR2 are MNHNY and SVGAGI (reference sequence). V shed 6 bases, J shed 2 bases, and the junction held 8 bases outside the gene matches. CDR3 sequence (DNA): TGTGCCAGCAGCCCATCCCGGGACAGGGCCTACAATGAGCAGTTCTTC. The encoded protein is CASSPSRDRAYNEQFF.